The present T cell receptor (beta chain) was sequenced within a study of graft-versus-host responses after intestinal transplantation. Assay used: immunoSEQ multiplex PCR; TCRdb lists only in-frame clones, some missing. In the table there are fewer than 20,000 clones, 95% of which are singletons. Germline loops: CDR1 SGHRS, CDR2 YFSETQ. There are 15 residues in the CDR3. V was clipped by 3 bases and J by 0 bases; unmatched bases: 4. This rearrangement joins TRBV5-1 to TRBJ2-7; 9 bases are shared with TRBD1. The material was PBMCs, obtained 23 days after intestinal transplant. The sequence was obtained from a human patient who received an intestinal transplant, so some T cells may come from the graft donor. The CDR3 coding sequence is TGCGCCAGCAGCTCGCGGGGACAGGGCTCCTACGAGCAGTACTTC. Translating gives CASSSRGQGSYEQYF.